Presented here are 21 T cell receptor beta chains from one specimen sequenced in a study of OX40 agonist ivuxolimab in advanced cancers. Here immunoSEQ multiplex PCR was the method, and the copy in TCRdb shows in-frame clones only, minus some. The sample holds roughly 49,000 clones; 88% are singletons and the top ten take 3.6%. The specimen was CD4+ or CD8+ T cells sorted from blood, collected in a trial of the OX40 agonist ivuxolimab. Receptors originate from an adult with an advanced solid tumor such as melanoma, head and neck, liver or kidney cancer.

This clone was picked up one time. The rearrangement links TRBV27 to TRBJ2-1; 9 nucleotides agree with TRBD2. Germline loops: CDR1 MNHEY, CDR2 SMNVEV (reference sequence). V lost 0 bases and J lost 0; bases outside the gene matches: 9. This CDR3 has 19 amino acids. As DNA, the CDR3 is TGTGCCAGCAGTTTATCTCCCCGGGGGGGACTAGCCTCCTACAATGAGCAGTTCTTC. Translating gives CASSLSPRGGLASYNEQFF.

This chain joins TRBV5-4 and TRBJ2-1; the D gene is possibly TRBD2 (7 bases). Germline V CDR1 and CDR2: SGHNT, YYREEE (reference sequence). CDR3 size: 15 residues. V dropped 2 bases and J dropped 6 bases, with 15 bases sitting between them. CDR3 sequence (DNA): TGTGCCAGCAGCTTAGGGGGGGCTCTTGTCAATGAGCAGTTCTTC. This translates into CASSLGGALVNEQFF.

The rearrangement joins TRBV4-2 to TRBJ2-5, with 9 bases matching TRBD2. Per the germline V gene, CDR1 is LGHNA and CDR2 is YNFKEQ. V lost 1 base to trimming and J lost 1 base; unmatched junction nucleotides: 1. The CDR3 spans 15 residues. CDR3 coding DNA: TGTGCCAGCAGCCAAGGCGGGGGGGCCCAAGAGACCCAGTACTTC. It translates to CASSQGGGAQETQYF.

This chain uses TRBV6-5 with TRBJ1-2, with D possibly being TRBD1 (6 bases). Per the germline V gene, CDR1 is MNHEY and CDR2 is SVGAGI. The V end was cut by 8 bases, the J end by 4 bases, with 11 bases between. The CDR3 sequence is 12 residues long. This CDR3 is CASGDNLYGYTF. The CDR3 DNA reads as TGTGCCAGCGGGGACAATCTCTATGGCTACACCTTC.

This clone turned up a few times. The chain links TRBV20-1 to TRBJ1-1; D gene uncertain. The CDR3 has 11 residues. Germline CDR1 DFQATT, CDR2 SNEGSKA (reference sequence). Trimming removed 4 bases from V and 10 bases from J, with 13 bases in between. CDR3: CSANPSWVAFF. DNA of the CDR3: TGCAGTGCTAACCCCTCGTGGGTAGCTTTCTTT.

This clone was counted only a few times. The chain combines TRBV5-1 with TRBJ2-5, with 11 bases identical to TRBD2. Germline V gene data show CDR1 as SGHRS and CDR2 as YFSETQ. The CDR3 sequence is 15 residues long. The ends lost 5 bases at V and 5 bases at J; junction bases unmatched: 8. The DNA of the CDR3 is TGCGCCAGCAGGGTGGCTAGCGGGGGGCAGGAGACCCAGTACTTC. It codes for CASRVASGGQETQYF.

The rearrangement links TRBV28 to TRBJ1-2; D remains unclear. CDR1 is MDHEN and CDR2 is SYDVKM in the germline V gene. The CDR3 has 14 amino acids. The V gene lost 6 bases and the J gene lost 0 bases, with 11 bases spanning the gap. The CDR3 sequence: CASRWTRSNYGYTF. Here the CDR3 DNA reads TGTGCCAGCAGGTGGACCAGATCTAACTATGGCTACACCTTC.

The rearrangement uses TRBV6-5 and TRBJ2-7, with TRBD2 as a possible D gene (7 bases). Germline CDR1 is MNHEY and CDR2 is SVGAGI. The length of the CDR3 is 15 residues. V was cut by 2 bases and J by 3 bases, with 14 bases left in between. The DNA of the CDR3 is TGTGCCAGCAGTTACCTAGGGGGGGCGGTCTACGAGCAGTACTTC. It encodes CASSYLGGAVYEQYF.

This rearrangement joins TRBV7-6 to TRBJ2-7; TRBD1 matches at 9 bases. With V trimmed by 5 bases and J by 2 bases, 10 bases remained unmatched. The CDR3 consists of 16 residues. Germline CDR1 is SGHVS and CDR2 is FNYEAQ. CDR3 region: CASSPRQGELPYEQYF. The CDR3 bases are TGTGCCAGCAGCCCTAGACAGGGGGAACTACCCTACGAGCAGTACTTC.

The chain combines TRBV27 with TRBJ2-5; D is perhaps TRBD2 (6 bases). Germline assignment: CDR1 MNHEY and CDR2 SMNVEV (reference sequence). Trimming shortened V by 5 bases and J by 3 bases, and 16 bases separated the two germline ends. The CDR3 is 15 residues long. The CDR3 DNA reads TGTGCCAGCAGTCCAGCCGGGACTTGGGAAGAGACCCAGTACTTC. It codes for CASSPAGTWEETQYF.

The CDR3 region is CASSKATSYGYTF. DNA of the CDR3: TGTGCCAGTAGCAAAGCCACAAGCTATGGCTACACCTTC. The V gene is TRBV19, the J gene TRBJ1-2; D is unresolved. CDR3 size: 13 residues. Trimming left V 6 bases short and J 4 bases short, with 12 bases between. The germline gives CDR1 LNHDA, CDR2 SQIVND (reference sequence).

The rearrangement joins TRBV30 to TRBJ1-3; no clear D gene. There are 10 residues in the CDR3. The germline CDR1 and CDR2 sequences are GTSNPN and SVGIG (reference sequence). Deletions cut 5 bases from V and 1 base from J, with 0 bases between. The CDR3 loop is CAWSGNTIYF. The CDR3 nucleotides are TGTGCCTGGTCTGGAAACACCATATATTTT.

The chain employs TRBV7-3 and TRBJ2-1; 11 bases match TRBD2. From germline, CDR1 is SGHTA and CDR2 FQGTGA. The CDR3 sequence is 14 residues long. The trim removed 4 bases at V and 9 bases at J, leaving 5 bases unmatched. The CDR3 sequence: CASSSTSGSFEQFF. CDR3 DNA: TGTGCCAGCAGCTCTACTAGCGGGAGTTTTGAGCAGTTCTTC.

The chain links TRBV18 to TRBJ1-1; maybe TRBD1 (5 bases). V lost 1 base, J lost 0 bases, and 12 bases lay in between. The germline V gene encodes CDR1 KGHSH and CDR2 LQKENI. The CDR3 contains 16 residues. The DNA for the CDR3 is TGTGCCAGCTCACCACAAAATTGGGGGTTGAACACTGAAGCTTTCTTT. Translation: CASSPQNWGLNTEAFF.

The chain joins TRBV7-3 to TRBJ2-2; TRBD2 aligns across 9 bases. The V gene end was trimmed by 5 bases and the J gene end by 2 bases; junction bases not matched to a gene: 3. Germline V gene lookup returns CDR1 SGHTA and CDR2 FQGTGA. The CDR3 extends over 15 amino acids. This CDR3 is CASSASGANTGELFF. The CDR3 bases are TGTGCCAGCAGCGCTAGCGGGGCAAACACCGGGGAGCTGTTTTTT.

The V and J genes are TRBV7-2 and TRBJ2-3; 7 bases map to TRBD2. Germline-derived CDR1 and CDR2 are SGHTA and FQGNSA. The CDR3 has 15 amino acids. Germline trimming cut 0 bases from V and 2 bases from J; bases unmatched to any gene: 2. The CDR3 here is CASSLAGGSTDTQYF. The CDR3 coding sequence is TGTGCCAGCAGCTTAGCGGGGGGGTCCACAGATACGCAGTATTTT.

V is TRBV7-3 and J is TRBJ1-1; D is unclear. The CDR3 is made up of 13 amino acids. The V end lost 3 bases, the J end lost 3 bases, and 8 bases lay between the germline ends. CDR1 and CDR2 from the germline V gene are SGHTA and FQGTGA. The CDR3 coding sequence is TGTGCCAGCAGCTTCTCAAAGGACACTGAAGCTTTCTTT. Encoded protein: CASSFSKDTEAFF.

CDR3 DNA sequence: TGTGCCAGCAGCAGACAGGGACCAACTAATGAAAAACTGTTTTTT. Protein sequence: CASSRQGPTNEKLFF. The rearrangement joins TRBV7-3 to TRBJ1-4; the match to TRBD1 covers 7 bases. The germline V gene has CDR1 SGHTA and CDR2 FQGTGA. J was trimmed by 0 bases and V by 5 bases; bases with no gene match: 3. This CDR3 has 15 amino acids.

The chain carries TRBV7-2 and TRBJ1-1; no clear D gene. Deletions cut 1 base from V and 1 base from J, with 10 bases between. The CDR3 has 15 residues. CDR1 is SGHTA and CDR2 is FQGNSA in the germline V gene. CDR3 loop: CASSLERTRNTEAFF. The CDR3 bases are TGTGCCAGCAGCTTAGAAAGGACGAGGAACACTGAAGCTTTCTTT.

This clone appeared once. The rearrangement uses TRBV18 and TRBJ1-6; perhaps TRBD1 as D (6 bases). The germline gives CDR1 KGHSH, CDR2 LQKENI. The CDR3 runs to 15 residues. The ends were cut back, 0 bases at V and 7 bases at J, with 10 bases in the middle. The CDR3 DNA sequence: TGTGCCAGCTCACCACCGAGGACAGAAAATTCACCCCTCCACTTT. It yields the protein CASSPPRTENSPLHF.

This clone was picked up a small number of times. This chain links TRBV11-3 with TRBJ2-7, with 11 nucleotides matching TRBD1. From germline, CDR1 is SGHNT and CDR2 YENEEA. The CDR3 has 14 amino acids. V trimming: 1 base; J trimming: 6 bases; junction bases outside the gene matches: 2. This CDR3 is CASSLAGTGGEQYF. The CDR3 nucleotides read TGTGCCAGCAGCTTAGCCGGGACAGGGGGCGAGCAGTACTTC.